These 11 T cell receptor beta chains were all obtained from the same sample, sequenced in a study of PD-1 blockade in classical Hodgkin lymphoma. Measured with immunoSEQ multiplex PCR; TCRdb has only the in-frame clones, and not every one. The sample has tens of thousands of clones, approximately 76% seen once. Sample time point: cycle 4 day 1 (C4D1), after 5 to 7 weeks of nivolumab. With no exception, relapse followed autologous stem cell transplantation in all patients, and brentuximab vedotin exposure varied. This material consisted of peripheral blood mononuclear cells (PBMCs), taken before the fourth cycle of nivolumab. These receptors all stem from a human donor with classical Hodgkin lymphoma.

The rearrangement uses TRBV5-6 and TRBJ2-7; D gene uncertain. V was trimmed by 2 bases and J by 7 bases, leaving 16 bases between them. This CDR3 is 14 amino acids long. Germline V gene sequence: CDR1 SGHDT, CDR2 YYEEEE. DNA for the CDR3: TGTGCCAGCAGCTTTCGCGCGGCCGGAAGAGAGCAGTACTTC. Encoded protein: CASSFRAAGREQYF.

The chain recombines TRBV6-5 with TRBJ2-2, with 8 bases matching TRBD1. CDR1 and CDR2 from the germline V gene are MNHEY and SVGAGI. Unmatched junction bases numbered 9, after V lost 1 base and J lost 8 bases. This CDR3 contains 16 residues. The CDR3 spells CASSYLGQVWGGELFF. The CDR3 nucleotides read TGTGCCAGCAGTTACTTGGGACAGGTGTGGGGTGGGGAGCTGTTTTTT.

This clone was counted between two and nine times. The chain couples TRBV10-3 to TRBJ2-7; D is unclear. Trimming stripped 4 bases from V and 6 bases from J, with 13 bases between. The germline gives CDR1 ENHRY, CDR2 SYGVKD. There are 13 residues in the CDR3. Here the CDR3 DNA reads TGTGCCATCAGTGTCACGACTGGAATCGAGCAGTACTTC. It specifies CAISVTTGIEQYF.

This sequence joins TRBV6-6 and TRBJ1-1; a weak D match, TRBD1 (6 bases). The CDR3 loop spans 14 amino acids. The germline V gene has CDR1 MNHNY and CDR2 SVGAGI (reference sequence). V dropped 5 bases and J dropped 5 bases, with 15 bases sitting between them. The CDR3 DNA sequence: TGTGCCAGCAGTACAGGGAAAATTCGGACTGAAGCTTTCTTT. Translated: CASSTGKIRTEAFF.

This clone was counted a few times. The CDR3 protein is CASSLSRVRYGYTF. CDR3 bases: TGTGCCAGCAGCTTAAGCAGGGTTCGCTATGGCTACACCTTC. The chain recombines TRBV11-2 with TRBJ1-2; perhaps TRBD1 as D (5 bases). Germline CDR1 is SGHAT and CDR2 is FQNNGV. Trimming took 2 bases from V and 4 from J, leaving 11 bases between them. The CDR3 totals 14 residues.

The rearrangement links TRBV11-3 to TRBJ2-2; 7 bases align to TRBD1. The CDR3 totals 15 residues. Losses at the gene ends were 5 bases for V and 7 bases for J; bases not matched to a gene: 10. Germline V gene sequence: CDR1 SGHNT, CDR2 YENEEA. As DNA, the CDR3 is TGTGCCAGCAGCGGAGACAGGGCCCTGGACGGGGAGCTGTTTTTT. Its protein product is CASSGDRALDGELFF. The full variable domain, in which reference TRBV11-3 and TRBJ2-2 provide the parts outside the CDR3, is EAGVVQSPRYKIIEKKQPVAFWCNPISGHNTLYWYLQNLGQGPELLIRYENEEAVDDSQLPKDRFSAERLKGVDSTLKIQPAELGDSAVYLCASSGDRALDGELFFGEGSRLTVL.

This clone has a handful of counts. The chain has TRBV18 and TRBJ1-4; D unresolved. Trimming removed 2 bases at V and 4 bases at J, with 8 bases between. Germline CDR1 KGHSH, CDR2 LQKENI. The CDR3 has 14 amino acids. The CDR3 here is CASSPDYHNEKLFF. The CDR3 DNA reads TGTGCCAGCTCACCAGACTACCATAATGAAAAACTGTTTTTT.

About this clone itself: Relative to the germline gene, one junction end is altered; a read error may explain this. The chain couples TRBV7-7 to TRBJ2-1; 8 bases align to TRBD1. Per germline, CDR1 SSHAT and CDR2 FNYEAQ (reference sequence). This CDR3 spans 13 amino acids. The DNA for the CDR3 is TGTGCTAGCAGCCCGGACAGGGACGGTGAGCAGTTCTTC. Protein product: CASSPDRDGEQFF.

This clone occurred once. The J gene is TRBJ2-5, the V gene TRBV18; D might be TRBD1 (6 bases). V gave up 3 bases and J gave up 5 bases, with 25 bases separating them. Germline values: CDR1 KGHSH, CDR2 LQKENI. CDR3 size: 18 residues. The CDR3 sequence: CASSPDPLTGFGAETQYF. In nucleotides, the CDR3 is TGTGCCAGCTCACCTGACCCCTTGACAGGATTCGGAGCGGAGACCCAGTACTTC.

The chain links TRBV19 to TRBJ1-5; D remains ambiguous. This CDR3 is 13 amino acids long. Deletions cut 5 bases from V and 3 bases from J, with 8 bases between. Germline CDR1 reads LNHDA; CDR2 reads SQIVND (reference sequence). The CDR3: CASSGPYNQPQHF. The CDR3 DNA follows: TGTGCCAGTAGTGGGCCCTACAATCAGCCCCAGCATTTT. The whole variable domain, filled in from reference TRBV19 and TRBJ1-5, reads DGGITQSPKYLFRKEGQNVTLSCEQNLNHDAMYWYRQDPGQGLRLIYYSQIVNDFQKGDIAEGYSVSREKKESFPLTVTSAQKNPTAFYLCASSGPYNQPQHFGDGTRLSIL.

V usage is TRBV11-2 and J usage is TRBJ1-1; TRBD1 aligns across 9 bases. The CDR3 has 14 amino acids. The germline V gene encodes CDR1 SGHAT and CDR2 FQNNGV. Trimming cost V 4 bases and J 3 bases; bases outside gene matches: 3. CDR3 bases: TGTGCCAGCAGCTCGGACAGGGGAGACACTGAAGCTTTCTTT. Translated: CASSSDRGDTEAFF.